This TCR beta chain was found in a study of OX40 agonist ivuxolimab in advanced cancers. Study-wide context: Patients received intravenous ivuxolimab every 2 weeks at 0.01 to 10 mg/kg. Mean age approximately 55 years, range 23 to 79; approximately 80% male.

This CDR3 has 15 amino acids. The germline V gene has CDR1 MGHRA and CDR2 YSYEKL. The V end lost 0 bases, the J end lost 0 bases, and 8 bases lay between the germline ends. Study findings and constraints: At 0.1 to 3.0 mg/kg and by week 6, clonal expansion occurred in CD4+ and CD8+ blood T cells.

Assay: immunoSEQ multiplex PCR; the TCRdb copy retains only in-frame clones and omits some. The table lists about 94,000 clones, roughly 87% of them singletons. Patients were excluded for autoimmune disease history or systemic immunosuppression. To note about this clone: Its cognate antigen is unknown.

This TCR was recovered from an adult with an advanced solid tumor such as melanoma, head and neck, liver or kidney cancer. The specimen was CD4+ or CD8+ T cells sorted from blood, collected in a trial of the OX40 agonist ivuxolimab. The rearrangement uses TRBV4-1 and TRBJ1-1; D remains unclear. The CDR3 spells CASSQDNRLNTEAFF. CDR3 nucleotides: TGCGCCAGCAGCCAAGATAACAGACTGAACACTGAAGCTTTCTTT.